This TCR beta chain stems from a study of patients and donors after allogeneic stem cell transplantation. This clonotype was detected a few times. V lost 3 bases, J lost 3 bases, and 12 bases lay in between. Germline CDR1 is SQVTM and CDR2 is ANQGSEA. The CDR3 runs 14 residues. TCRdb re-analysed the RT-PCR reads in MiXCR, keeping a single row per CDR3 protein. The sample lists about a million distinct CDR3 sequences, roughly 18% seen once, with 6% in the top ten. What was sequenced was blood, either unsorted or a sorted T cell fraction (not recorded which). The V gene is TRBV29-1, the J gene TRBJ1-5; D unclear. This clonotype was sampled from a human donor who was either an allogeneic HSCT recipient or a stem cell or donor lymphocyte infusion donor (not recorded which). It is not recorded whose cells these are; they may come from a transplant donor. The CDR3 reads CSVESGGPNQPQHF. Written as DNA, the CDR3 is TGCAGCGTTGAGTCAGGAGGCCCCAATCAGCCCCAGCATTTT. Filled out from reference TRBV29-1 and TRBJ1-5, the complete variable domain reads SAVISQKPSRDICQRGTSLTIQCQVDSQVTMMFWYRQQPGQSLTLIATANQGSEATYESGFVIDKFPISRPNLTFSTLTVSNMSPEDSSIYLCSVESGGPNQPQHFGDGTRLSIL.